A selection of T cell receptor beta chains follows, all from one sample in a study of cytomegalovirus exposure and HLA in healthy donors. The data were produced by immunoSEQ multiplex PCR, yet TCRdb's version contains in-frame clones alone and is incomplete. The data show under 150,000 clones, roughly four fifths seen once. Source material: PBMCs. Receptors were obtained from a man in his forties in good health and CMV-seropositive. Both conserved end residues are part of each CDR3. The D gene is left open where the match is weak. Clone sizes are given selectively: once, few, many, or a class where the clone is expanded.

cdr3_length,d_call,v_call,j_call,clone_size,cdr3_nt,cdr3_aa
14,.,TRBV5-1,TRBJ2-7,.,TGCGCCAGCAGCTTTGGGGGACTCTCCTACGAGCAGTACTTC,CASSFGGLSYEQYF
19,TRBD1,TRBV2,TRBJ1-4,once,TGTGCCAGCAGTAAAATGACAGGGGCGGGTTTCGGGCCTAATGAAAAACTGTTTTTT,CASSKMTGAGFGPNEKLFF
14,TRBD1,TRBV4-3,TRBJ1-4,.,TGCGCCAGCAGCCAGCGCGGACAGGACGAAAAACTGTTTTTT,CASSQRGQDEKLFF
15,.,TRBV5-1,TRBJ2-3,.,TGCGCCAGCAGCTCGGGAGATTGGAGCACAGATACGCAGTATTTT,CASSSGDWSTDTQYF
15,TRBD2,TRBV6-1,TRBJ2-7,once,TGTGCCAGCACCCTCTTAGCGGGAGGGCCCCACGAGCAGTACTTC,CASTLLAGGPHEQYF
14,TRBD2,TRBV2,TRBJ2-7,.,TGTGCCAGCAGTGAATTCGGGGGGGCATACGAGCAGTACTTC,CASSEFGGAYEQYF
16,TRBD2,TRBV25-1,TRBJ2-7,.,TGTGCCAGCAGTGACCGTAGCGGGACCGTCATCCACGAGCAGTACTTC,CASSDRSGTVIHEQYF
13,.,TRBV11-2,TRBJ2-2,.,TGTGCCAGCAGCTTAGGGGGGGCCGGGGAGCTGTTTTTT,CASSLGGAGELFF
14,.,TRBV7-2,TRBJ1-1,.,TGTGCCAGCAGCTTAGACCTGAGGAACACTGAAGCTTTCTTT,CASSLDLRNTEAFF
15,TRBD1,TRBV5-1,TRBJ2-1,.,TGCGCCAGCAGCATCGGACAGGGGCCCTACAATGAGCAGTTCTTC,CASSIGQGPYNEQFF
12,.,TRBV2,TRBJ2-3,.,TGTGCCAGCAGGGAACCCGGAGATACGCAGTATTTT,CASREPGDTQYF
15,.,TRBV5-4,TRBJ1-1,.,TGTGCCAGCAGCTTGGGGGAGGGGACCCTCTCTGAAGCTTTCTTT,CASSLGEGTLSEAFF
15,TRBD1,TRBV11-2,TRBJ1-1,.,TGTGCCAGCAGCCTGACAGGGGCCTTGAACACTGAAGCTTTCTTT,CASSLTGALNTEAFF
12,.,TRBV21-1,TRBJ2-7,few,TGTGCCAGCAGCAAAGGGGGGGGTGTGTGGTACTTC,CASSKGGGVWYF
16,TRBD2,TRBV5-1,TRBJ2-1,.,TGCGCCAGCAGCTACACGACCGGGACTAGCGGGAGTCAGCAGTTCTTC,CASSYTTGTSGSQQFF
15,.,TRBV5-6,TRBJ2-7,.,TGTGCCAGCAGCCTAGGGGGACACGGGTTCTACGAGCAGTACTTC,CASSLGGHGFYEQYF
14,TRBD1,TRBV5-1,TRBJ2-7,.,TGCGCCAGCAGCCTACGGACAGGGACGGGCGAGCAGTACTTC,CASSLRTGTGEQYF
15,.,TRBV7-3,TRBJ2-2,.,TGTGCCAGCAGCCCTCGTGAGGGAGTGGCAGGGGAGCTGTTTTTT,CASSPREGVAGELFF
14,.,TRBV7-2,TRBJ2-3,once,TGTGCCAGCAGTCCCGGCGGGGAGACAGATACGCAGTATTTT,CASSPGGETDTQYF
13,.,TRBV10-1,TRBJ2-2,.,TGCGCCAGCTCCCAGAGGGAAACCGGGGAGCTGTTTTTT,CASSQRETGELFF
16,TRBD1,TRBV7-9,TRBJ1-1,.,TGTGCCAGCAGCTTAGGGAAGGGGGCAGGGAACACTGAAGCTTTCTTT,CASSLGKGAGNTEAFF
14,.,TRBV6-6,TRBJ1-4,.,TGTGCCAGCAGTAGGACGCGCGGGGAAGAAAAACTGTTTTTT,CASSRTRGEEKLFF
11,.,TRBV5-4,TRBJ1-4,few,TGTGCCAGCAGCCTAAATGAAAAACTGTTTTTT,CASSLNEKLFF
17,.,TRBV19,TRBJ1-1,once,TGTGCCAGCCGGTTAGGCGGACAGTCATCATGGAACACTGAAGCTTTCTTT,CASRLGGQSSWNTEAFF
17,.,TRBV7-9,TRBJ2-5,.,TGTGCCAGCAGCTCATCAATAGGCCGACTCATCCAAGAGACCCAGTACTTC,CASSSSIGRLIQETQYF
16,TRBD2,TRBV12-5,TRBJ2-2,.,TGTGCTAGCATGACGGGACTAGCTTCGAACACCGGGGAGCTGTTTTTT,CASMTGLASNTGELFF
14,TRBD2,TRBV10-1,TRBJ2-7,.,TGCGCCACCTCCACTAGCGGGAGGATTTACGAGCAGTACTTC,CATSTSGRIYEQYF
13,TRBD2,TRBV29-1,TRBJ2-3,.,TGCAGCGTTGAAGGGGAGGGAGCGGATACGCAGTATTTT,CSVEGEGADTQYF
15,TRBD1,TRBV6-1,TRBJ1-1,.,TGTGCCAGCAGTTCGGGACAGTCTTATAACACTGAAGCTTTCTTT,CASSSGQSYNTEAFF
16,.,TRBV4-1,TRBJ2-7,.,TGCGCCAGCAGCCAGGCTTCGGACAGAATTTCCTACGAGCAGTACTTC,CASSQASDRISYEQYF
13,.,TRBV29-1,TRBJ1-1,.,TGCAGCGTTGTGGGGACACCCGTCACCGAAGCTTTCTTT,CSVVGTPVTEAFF
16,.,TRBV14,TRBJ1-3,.,TGTGCCAGCAGCACTTCAGGTGGAAGCTCTGGAAACACCATATATTTT,CASSTSGGSSGNTIYF
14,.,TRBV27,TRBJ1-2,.,TGTGCCAGCAGTCCCGGACAGCGAAGGTACGGCTACACCTTC,CASSPGQRRYGYTF
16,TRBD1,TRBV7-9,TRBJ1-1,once,TGTGCCAGCAGCTTAGGGACAGGGGGCCCCAACACTGAAGCTTTCTTT,CASSLGTGGPNTEAFF
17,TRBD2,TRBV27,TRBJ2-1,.,TGTGCCAGCAGTTTAGGGAGACGCGGGAGAAGGTACAATGAGCAGTTCTTC,CASSLGRRGRRYNEQFF
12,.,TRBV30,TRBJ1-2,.,TGTGCCTTTGAAGGGGTACCCTATGGCTACACCTTC,CAFEGVPYGYTF
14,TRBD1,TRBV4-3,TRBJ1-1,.,TGCGCCAGCAGGCGGACAGGGGGCCGGTCTGAAGCTTTCTTT,CASRRTGGRSEAFF
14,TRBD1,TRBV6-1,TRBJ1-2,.,TGTGCCAGCAGTGTAGAGGGACAGGGCTATGGCTACACCTTC,CASSVEGQGYGYTF
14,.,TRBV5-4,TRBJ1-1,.,TGTGCCAGCAGCTTGGCCGGCGGGAACACTGAAGCTTTCTTT,CASSLAGGNTEAFF
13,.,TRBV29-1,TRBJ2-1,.,TGCAGCGTCCGCCCGCAGGTGGTCAATGAGCAGTTCTTC,CSVRPQVVNEQFF